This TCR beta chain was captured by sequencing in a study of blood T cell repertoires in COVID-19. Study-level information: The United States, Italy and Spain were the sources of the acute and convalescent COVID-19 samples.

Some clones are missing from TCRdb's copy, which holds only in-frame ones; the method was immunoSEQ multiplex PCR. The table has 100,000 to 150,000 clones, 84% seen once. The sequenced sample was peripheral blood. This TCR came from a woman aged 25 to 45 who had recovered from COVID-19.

CDR3 in amino acids: CASSQPKLAGQSDEQFF. The CDR3 DNA follows: TGTGCCAGCAGCCAACCAAAGCTAGCGGGGCAGTCGGATGAGCAGTTCTTC. V and J are TRBV3-1 (or the pseudogene TRBV3-2) and TRBJ2-1, with 9 bases identical to TRBD2. Unmatched junction bases numbered 13, after V lost 2 bases and J lost 8 bases. The length of the CDR3 is 17 residues. The germline gives CDR1 LGHDT, CDR2 YNNKEL (reference sequence).